Listed below are T cell receptor beta chains from one sample, sequenced in a study of OX40 agonist ivuxolimab in advanced cancers. Profiling relied on immunoSEQ multiplex PCR, and the TCRdb table lists in-frame clones only, not all of them. The profile covers around 72,000 clones, with 89% appearing a single time and about an eighth taken by the ten largest. Sequencing was performed on CD4+ or CD8+ T cells sorted from blood, taken in a trial of the OX40 agonist ivuxolimab. All receptors come from an adult with an advanced solid tumor such as melanoma, head and neck, liver or kidney cancer. The CDR3 runs from the conserved cysteine through the conserved F or W. The order of the fields is CDR3 protein, CDR3 DNA, D gene, clone size, V gene, J gene. A D gene is named only where the DNA matches it firmly. A row's size may be missing; if present it is once, few, many or a size class.

CATSRGTSTRYNEQFF	TGTGCCACCAGCAGGGGGACTAGCACCAGATACAATGAGCAGTTCTTC	TRBD2	-	TRBV15	TRBJ2-1
CASSQECVFCKMGLETQYF	TGTGCCAGCAGCCAAGAATGTGTATTTTGTAAGATGGGGCTCGAGACCCAGTACTTC	-	-	TRBV14	TRBJ2-5
CASSFRRGETQYF	TGTGCCAGCAGCTTTCGTAGGGGGGAGACCCAGTACTTC	-	-	TRBV13	TRBJ2-5
CTSSSRMTGELFF	TGTACCAGCAGCTCGAGAATGACCGGGGAGCTGTTTTTT	-	-	TRBV9	TRBJ2-2
CASSLGGRALYETQYF	TGTGCCAGCAGCTTAGGCGGGAGGGCTTTATACGAGACCCAGTACTTC	TRBD2	-	TRBV7-9	TRBJ2-5
CASSLNLGADYGYTF	TGTGCCAGCAGTTTAAATTTGGGGGCTGACTATGGCTACACCTTC	-	once	TRBV27	TRBJ1-2
CASSLGQGHGEQYF	TGTGCCAGCAGCTTAGGACAGGGGCACGGCGAGCAGTACTTC	TRBD1	-	TRBV7-2	TRBJ2-7
CASSFGGNEQYF	TGTGCCAGCAGCTTCGGGGGGAACGAGCAGTACTTC	TRBD2	-	TRBV5-6	TRBJ2-7
CASSLAENNEQFF	TGTGCCAGCAGCTTAGCAGAAAACAATGAGCAGTTCTTC	-	-	TRBV7-2	TRBJ2-1
CASSLQRAGYTF	TGTGCCAGCAGCTTACAACGGGCTGGCTACACCTTC	-	-	TRBV7-3	TRBJ1-2
CAISYRANTEAFF	TGTGCCATCAGTTACAGGGCCAACACTGAAGCTTTCTTT	-	-	TRBV10-3	TRBJ1-1
CASSVGTGSPREQFF	TGTGCCAGCAGCGTAGGGACAGGGTCCCCCAGGGAGCAGTTCTTC	TRBD1	once	TRBV9	TRBJ2-1
CASSGSTDTQYF	TGTGCCAGCAGTGGTAGCACAGATACGCAGTATTTT	-	-	TRBV7-9	TRBJ2-3
CASSFGSVATGELFF	TGTGCCAGCAGCTTTGGGTCAGTTGCGACCGGGGAGCTGTTTTTT	-	-	TRBV11-3	TRBJ2-2
CASRGTVTGNTIYF	TGTGCCAGCAGGGGGACCGTCACTGGAAACACCATATATTTT	-	-	TRBV6-1	TRBJ1-3
CASTDFSDTQYF	TGTGCCAGCACCGACTTTTCAGATACGCAGTATTTT	-	-	TRBV28	TRBJ2-3
CASSLTGTYNEQFF	TGTGCCAGCAGCTTAACAGGAACCTACAATGAGCAGTTCTTC	-	-	TRBV7-2	TRBJ2-1
CASSADRGTDTQYF	TGCGCCAGCAGCGCCGACAGGGGCACAGATACGCAGTATTTT	TRBD1	once	TRBV10-1	TRBJ2-3
CATQAREGRGNQPQHF	TGTGCCACCCAAGCCCGGGAAGGACGGGGAAATCAGCCCCAGCATTTT	-	-	TRBV10-3	TRBJ1-5
CASSPVLTGFNAGELFF	TGTGCCAGCTCACCAGTGCTGACAGGTTTTAACGCCGGGGAGCTGTTTTTT	-	-	TRBV18	TRBJ2-2
CASRTIFNREQFF	TGTGCCAGCAGGACTATTTTTAACCGTGAGCAGTTCTTC	-	-	TRBV6-6	TRBJ2-1
CASSPYGEVEKLFF	TGCGCCAGCAGCCCGTACGGGGAGGTGGAAAAACTGTTTTTT	-	-	TRBV5-1	TRBJ1-4
CASSPGQGRAEKLFF	TGTGCCAGCTCACCCGGTCAGGGAAGGGCTGAAAAACTGTTTTTT	-	-	TRBV18	TRBJ1-4
CASSSLRISNEQFF	TGTGCCAGCAGCTCTCTAAGGATATCCAATGAGCAGTTCTTC	-	once	TRBV7-2	TRBJ2-1
CASSPRPGQTYEQYF	TGCGCCAGCAGCCCGCGTCCGGGACAGACCTACGAGCAGTACTTC	TRBD1	-	TRBV5-1	TRBJ2-7
CASSFGTVAGGIQYF	TGTGCCAGCAGTTTTGGAACGGTGGCGGGAGGGATCCAGTACTTC	TRBD2	-	TRBV28	TRBJ2-5
CASSLTSGSYSYEQYF	TGTGCCAGCAGCTTAACTAGCGGGAGCTATTCCTACGAGCAGTACTTC	TRBD2	-	TRBV7-9	TRBJ2-7
CSARPAGEQFF	TGCAGTGCTAGACCAGCGGGGGAGCAGTTCTTC	TRBD2	-	TRBV20-1	TRBJ2-1
CASSTGTGRFSYNSPLHF	TGTGCCAGCAGTACCGGGACAGGCCGCTTCTCCTATAATTCACCCCTCCACTTT	TRBD1	-	TRBV5-4	TRBJ1-6
CASSEASRGTETQYF	TGTGCCAGCAGTGAAGCGAGCAGAGGGACGGAGACCCAGTACTTC	-	-	TRBV2	TRBJ2-5
CASSLGHPPGRTEAFF	TGCGCCAGCAGCTTGGGACATCCACCAGGGCGCACTGAAGCTTTCTTT	-	-	TRBV5-1	TRBJ1-1
CASSTNRGPTGELFF	TGTGCCAGCAGTACAAACAGGGGCCCCACCGGAGAGCTGTTTTTT	TRBD1	once	TRBV27	TRBJ2-2
CASFWDSRQEAFF	TGTGCCAGCTTTTGGGACAGTAGGCAGGAAGCTTTCTTT	TRBD1	-	TRBV18	TRBJ1-1
CASSKTPSTDTQYF	TGTGCCAGCAGTAAGACTCCCAGCACAGATACGCAGTATTTT	-	-	TRBV6-5	TRBJ2-3
CASSLVPDFLYNEQFF	TGTGCCAGCAGCTTGGTACCGGACTTCCTGTACAATGAGCAGTTCTTC	-	-	TRBV5-6	TRBJ2-1
CASSSGGQGDDGYTF	TGTGCCAGCAGCTCGGGCGGACAGGGAGACGATGGCTACACCTTC	TRBD1	-	TRBV5-6	TRBJ1-2
CASSPLAGGSYEQYF	TGTGCCAGCAGTCCACTAGCGGGGGGGTCCTACGAGCAGTACTTC	TRBD2	-	TRBV11-2	TRBJ2-7
CASSFTSRGAGELFF	TGTGCCAGCAGTTTCACCTCTAGGGGGGCCGGGGAGCTGTTTTTT	-	-	TRBV27	TRBJ2-2
CASSLLRLAGDQYF	TGTGCCAGCAGCTTACTCCGACTAGCTGGGGACCAGTACTTC	TRBD2	once	TRBV11-2	TRBJ2-5
CASSLFARGHYEQYF	TGTGCCAGCAGCTTATTTGCGAGGGGCCACTACGAGCAGTACTTC	-	-	TRBV5-6	TRBJ2-7
CSARLEMSPFF	TGCAGTGCTAGACTCGAGATGTCGCCTTTCTTT	-	few	TRBV20-1	TRBJ1-1
CAITNRDRKYEQYF	TGTGCCATCACGAACAGGGATAGAAAGTACGAGCAGTACTTC	-	-	TRBV10-3	TRBJ2-7
CASSLQGAYEQYF	TGTGCCAGCAGCTTACAGGGCGCTTACGAGCAGTACTTC	-	-	TRBV5-4	TRBJ2-7
CASSIRSYTF	TGTGCCAGCAGTATCAGGAGCTACACCTTC	-	-	TRBV2	TRBJ1-2
CASSIDREKNIQYF	TGTGCCAGTAGTATCGACCGGGAGAAAAACATTCAGTACTTC	-	-	TRBV19	TRBJ2-4
CSHRDSRTGELFF	TGCAGCCACAGGGACTCACGCACCGGGGAGCTGTTTTTT	-	few	TRBV29-1	TRBJ2-2
CASSQVGGGGGFYGYTF	TGCGCCAGCAGCCAAGTGGGAGGGGGAGGGGGTTTCTATGGCTACACCTTC	-	-	TRBV4-1	TRBJ1-2
CASSSQDMNTEAFF	TGTGCCAGCAGTTCACAGGACATGAACACTGAAGCTTTCTTT	-	-	TRBV27	TRBJ1-1
CASSLDPGPSEGFF	TGCGCCAGCAGCTTGGACCCGGGACCTAGCGAGGGGTTCTTC	-	once	TRBV5-1	TRBJ2-1
CASSKARTVLAGVDYEQYF	TGTGCCAGCAGCAAAGCCCGGACTGTACTAGCGGGGGTCGACTACGAGCAGTACTTC	-	-	TRBV21-1	TRBJ2-7
CSVGWGVGQPQHF	TGCAGCGTTGGGTGGGGGGTAGGACAGCCCCAGCATTTT	-	-	TRBV29-1	TRBJ1-5
CASSRGTDTQYF	TGTGCCAGCAGCCGAGGCACAGATACGCAGTATTTT	-	-	TRBV7-9	TRBJ2-3
CASSFLGTDGNTIYF	TGTGCCAGCAGTTTCCTCGGCACAGACGGAAACACCATATATTTT	-	-	TRBV28	TRBJ1-3